These 2 T cell receptor beta chains were sequenced from one sample in a study of blood T cell repertoires in COVID-19. Here immunoSEQ multiplex PCR was the method, and the copy in TCRdb shows in-frame clones only, minus some. Of 250,000 to 300,000 clones listed, about four fifths are singletons. Sequencing was done on a sample of PBMCs or T cells enriched from blood (not recorded which). Receptor source: a man in his forties or fifties who had been exposed to COVID-19.

V gene TRBV19 combines with J gene TRBJ1-2, with D hard to call. The CDR3 runs to 13 residues. CDR1 LNHDA and CDR2 SQIVND come from the germline V gene (reference sequence). Trimming shortened V by 5 bases and J by 1 base, and 8 bases separated the two germline ends. CDR3 DNA sequence: TGTGCCAGTAGTCTCAACAATAACTATGGCTACACCTTC. Encoded protein: CASSLNNNYGYTF.

V and J are TRBV9 and TRBJ1-2; weak D call: TRBD1 (5 bases). V dropped 3 bases and J dropped 5 bases, with 8 bases sitting between them. The CDR3 is made up of 12 amino acids. The germline V gene encodes CDR1 SGDLS and CDR2 YYNGEE. CDR3 amino acids: CASSGQSYGYTF. CDR3 bases: TGTGCCAGCAGCGGACAGTCTTATGGCTACACCTTC.